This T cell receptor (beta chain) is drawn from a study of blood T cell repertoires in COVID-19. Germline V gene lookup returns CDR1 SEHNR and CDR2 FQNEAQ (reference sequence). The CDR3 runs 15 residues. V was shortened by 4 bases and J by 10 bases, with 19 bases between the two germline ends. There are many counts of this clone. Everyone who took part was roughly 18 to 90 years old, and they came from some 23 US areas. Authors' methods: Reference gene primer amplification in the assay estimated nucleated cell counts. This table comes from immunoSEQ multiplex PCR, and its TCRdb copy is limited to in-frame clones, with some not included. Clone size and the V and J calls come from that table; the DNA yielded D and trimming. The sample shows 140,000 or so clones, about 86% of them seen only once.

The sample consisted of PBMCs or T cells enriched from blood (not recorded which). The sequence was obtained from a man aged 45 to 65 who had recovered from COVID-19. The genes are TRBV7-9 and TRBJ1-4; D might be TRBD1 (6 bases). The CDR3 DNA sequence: TGTGCCAGCAGCTCGAGGGGCAGGGGAAGCGGAAAACTGTTTTTT. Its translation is CASSSRGRGSGKLFF. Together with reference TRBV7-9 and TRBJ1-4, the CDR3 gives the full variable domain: DTGVSQNPRHKITKRGQNVTFRCDPISEHNRLYWYRQTLGQGPEFLTYFQNEAQLEKSRLLSDRFSAERPKGSFSTLEIQRTEQGDSAMYLCASSSRGRGSGKLFFGSGTQLSVL.